This T cell receptor beta chain was observed in a study of T-cell reconstitution after alpha-beta-depleted transplantation in children (dated by TCRdb to the mid-2010s). Some background on the complete study: Using TCR repertoire profiling, the study followed T-cell immune reconstitution in a quantitative way in children after TCRalphabeta/CD19-depleted allogeneic hematopoietic cell transplantation.

From its cysteine to its phenylalanine, the CDR3 spans 17 amino acids. CDR3 DNA is the only sequence kept; it has 51 bases, read in frame from the first base. Per the germline V gene (reference sequence), LNHNV is the CDR1 and YYDKDF is the CDR2. At the junction V is shortened by 2 bases and J by 4 bases, with 19 bases in between. Worth noting for this clonotype: Its recognized antigen is unknown. No quality values exist for individual bases; no much larger clone is one base distant.

What the work shows at the level of the full study, not this receptor alone: Hyperexpanded clone frequencies declined over subsequent months; after one year, T-cell counts and TCRbeta diversity were mostly attributed to newly produced T cells. The high TCRbeta diversity at day 60 in some patients was ascribed to recipient T cells and intrathymic progenitors that had survived conditioning. The apparently early alphabetaT-cell count recovery about two months after transplant was reportedly dependent on only several hundred rapidly expanded clones derived from non-depleted graft cells.

The intended sense of this specimen's treatment or condition label: allogeneic hematopoietic cell transplantation with graft depleted of TCRalphabeta T cells and CD19 B cells. The children who served as transplant recipients had been given grafts of TCRalphabeta/CD19-depleted allogeneic hematopoietic cells. The library was obtained by PCR. Sequencing instrument: Illumina HiSeq 2500. TCR library preparation used molecular barcoding, with unique molecular identifiers applied to normalize quantification of the TCRbeta repertoire. TCRdb itself trimmed the public reads at Q25 with fastp, ran MiXCR and retained productive beta chains. Rows merge per CDR3 protein into single entries with the most common DNA and genes. For this sample there are about 980,000 distinct CDR3 sequences; about 29% appear just once. About 28% of the sample comes from the top ten.

The receptor's source is a boy under two years old who had a stem cell transplant for SCID, so the T cells may come from the graft donor. This sample comprised PBMCs, mostly from graft donor cells, obtained 360 days after TCRalphabeta/CD19-depleted stem cell transplant. The chain joins TRBV15 to TRBJ2-3; no D gene can be assigned with confidence. The CDR3: CATSRHYARKRPDTQYF. The bases are TGTGCCACCAGCAGACACTACGCCCGTAAACGCCCAGATACGCAGTATTTT.